Included here is one T cell receptor beta chain sequence, with context. The sample is drawn from a study of blood T cell repertoires in COVID-19. At the level of the study: PBMCs, B-cell-depleted T cells, or T cells were the source of the cDNA or gDNA that made up the material.

Only in-frame clones appear in the TCRdb table, and some are missing; sequencing was by immunoSEQ multiplex PCR. The repertoire has fewer than 300,000 clones, 85% of them found once; the top ten carry roughly 15%. From germline, CDR1 is SGHVS and CDR2 FQNEAQ. V dropped 5 bases and J dropped 7 bases, with 14 bases sitting between them. The CDR3 covers 14 residues. Sequenced: peripheral blood. The origin of this receptor is a human donor in a cohort sampled during active COVID-19. The chain uses TRBV7-8 and TRBJ2-2, with TRBD2 as a possible D gene (5 bases). CDR3 residues: CASSRELAIGELFF. CDR3 DNA sequence: TGTGCCAGCAGCCGAGAGCTAGCTATCGGGGAGCTGTTTTTT.